Here is one TCR beta chain with its context. Its antigen is still unknown. V lost 7 bases and J 6 bases, leaving 21 bases between the germline ends. CDR1 is LNHDA, CDR2 SQIVND, per germline (reference sequence). The length of the CDR3 is 16 residues. The sample originates from a study of CD8 T cells in ankylosing spondylitis. Overall study results and limits: What appeared characteristic of ankylosing spondylitis blood was a TCR beta motif of 7 or 8 highly homologous variants. Previously reported in reactive arthritis synovial fluid and blood were some of the motif variants. Reportedly, disease-linked clones are significantly enriched in ankylosing spondylitis patients' matched synovial fluid. The authors found the disease-linked clones to be CD8+ and relatively rare in peripheral blood.

Generation of TCR beta libraries employed quantitative 5'-RACE incorporating molecular barcodes. One entry per CDR3 protein, called by TCRdb with MiXCR from the 5' RACE reads. The sample lists roughly 450,000 distinct CDR3 sequences, approximately 26% occurring once. Sequences were obtained from blood, either unsorted or a sorted T cell fraction (not recorded which). The chain has TRBV19 and TRBJ2-2, with D possibly TRBD1 on 7 matching bases. The receptor's source is a male donor with ankylosing spondylitis. For the CDR3, the DNA is TGTGCCAGTACCTCGGGGGACAGAGCAAGGGCCGGGGAGCTGTTTTTT. Residues: CASTSGDRARAGELFF.